The next 26 T cell receptor beta chains were all read from a single sample in a study of T cell responses to AZD1222 COVID-19 vaccine. Profiled with immunoSEQ multiplex PCR; TCRdb holds only in-frame clones, not every one. The data contain tens of thousands of clones, around four fifths of them singletons. The sequencing here drew on peripheral blood, taken on day 0 of AZD1222 vaccination. Receptor source: an adult in good health.

This chain links TRBV6-2 or TRBV6-3 with TRBJ1-1, with D perhaps matching TRBD1 (6 bases). The germline V and J ends were trimmed by 5 bases and 6 bases, with 22 bases remaining between them. The CDR3 consists of 16 residues. Per germline, CDR1 MNHEY and CDR2 SVGEGT. The CDR3 DNA reads TGTGCCAGCAGTCCCCTCGGGGGGGGAAAGGGGGCTGAAGCTTTCTTT. This gives the protein CASSPLGGGKGAEAFF.

The chain has TRBV25-1 and TRBJ1-4, with TRBD1 as a possible D gene (5 bases). Per the germline V gene, CDR1 is MGHDK and CDR2 is SYGVNS. The germline V and J ends were trimmed by 3 bases and 4 bases, with 15 bases remaining between them. The CDR3 has 16 amino acids. CDR3: CASSDKTRGLNEKLFF. The CDR3 nucleotides read TGTGCCAGCAGTGATAAAACGAGGGGACTTAATGAAAAACTGTTTTTT.

Only one count was recorded for this clone. This chain links TRBV7-2 with TRBJ1-5; TRBD1 matches at 9 bases. J lost 5 bases, V lost 5 bases, and 1 base had no gene match. Germline V lookup: CDR1 SGHTA, CDR2 FQGNSA. The CDR3 spans 13 residues. Here the CDR3 reads CASSRDRDQPQHF. The CDR3 coding sequence is TGTGCCAGCAGCCGGGACAGGGATCAGCCCCAGCATTTT.

V is TRBV10-2 and J is TRBJ1-3, with 8 bases identical to TRBD1. V lost 1 base, J lost 4 bases, and 6 bases stayed unmatched. Per germline, CDR1 WSHSY and CDR2 SAAADI. The CDR3 is 16 amino acids. The chain's CDR3 is CASSEFTTGDGNTIYF. Here the CDR3 DNA reads TGCGCCAGCAGTGAGTTCACGACAGGGGACGGAAACACCATATATTTT.

The chain recombines TRBV24-1 with TRBJ2-2; 11 bases match TRBD1. Germline V gene sequence: CDR1 KGHDR, CDR2 SFDVKD. The junction had 5 bases not matched to a gene; V was cut back by 5 bases and J by 7 bases. The CDR3 loop spans 15 amino acids. The CDR3 is CATSGTGGAVGELFF. CDR3 sequence (DNA): TGTGCCACCAGTGGGACAGGGGGCGCGGTCGGGGAGCTGTTTTTT.

The chain joins TRBV7-6 to TRBJ2-1; perhaps TRBD1 as D (6 bases). The V gene's germline CDR1 is SGHVS and CDR2 FNYEAQ. V gave up 5 bases and J gave up 6 bases, with 17 bases separating them. This CDR3 is built from 15 residues. Here the CDR3 DNA reads TGTGCCAGCAGCCCTAAATACAGGGTTGGCAATGAGCAGTTCTTC. Translating it yields CASSPKYRVGNEQFF.

The chain recombines TRBV19 with TRBJ1-1, with 8 bases aligning to TRBD1. Losses at the gene ends were 6 bases for V and 0 bases for J; bases not matched to a gene: 6. The CDR3 is made up of 15 amino acids. The germline V gene has CDR1 LNHDA and CDR2 SQIVND (reference sequence). CDR3 nucleotide sequence: TGTGCCAGTAGAAACAGGGGGAACATGAACACTGAAGCTTTCTTT. It codes for CASRNRGNMNTEAFF.

The chain links TRBV4-3 to TRBJ1-1; possibly TRBD1 for D (6 bases). The V and J ends lost 3 bases and 1 base respectively, with 15 bases between them. This CDR3 has 16 residues. From germline, CDR1 is LGHNA and CDR2 YSLEER. CDR3 region: CASSQGTDRQNTEAFF. Here the CDR3 DNA reads TGCGCCAGCAGCCAGGGAACGGACAGACAGAACACTGAAGCTTTCTTT.

V usage is TRBV20-1 and J usage is TRBJ1-4; D is perhaps TRBD1 (5 bases). This CDR3 contains 14 residues. Looked up from germline, CDR1 is DFQATT and CDR2 is SNEGSKA (reference sequence). V lost 3 bases to trimming and J lost 0 bases, with 8 bases between them. The DNA of the CDR3 is TGCAGTGCTAGTCAGGGTACAACTAATGAAAAACTGTTTTTT. It is translated as CSASQGTTNEKLFF.

This rearrangement joins TRBV5-4 to TRBJ2-7; D is uncertain. Germline V gene sequence: CDR1 SGHNT, CDR2 YYREEE (reference sequence). V was shortened by 0 bases and J by 2 bases, with 9 bases between the two germline ends. CDR3 length: 14 residues. The CDR3 is CASSLGQHTYEQYF. The DNA of the CDR3 is TGTGCCAGCAGCTTGGGGCAGCATACCTACGAGCAGTACTTC.

The J gene is TRBJ2-6, the V gene TRBV30; D not resolved. Trimming shortened V by 3 bases and J by 0 bases, and 9 bases separated the two germline ends. Germline values: CDR1 GTSNPN, CDR2 SVGIG (reference sequence). This CDR3 spans 15 amino acids. CDR3 in amino acids: CAWRILGSGANVLTF. Written as DNA, the CDR3 is TGTGCCTGGAGGATATTGGGCTCTGGGGCCAACGTCCTGACTTTC.

This clone showed up just once. V usage is TRBV18 and J usage is TRBJ1-4; the D is unclear. Trimming stripped 4 bases from V and 5 bases from J, with 11 bases between. The CDR3 extends over 14 amino acids. Germline-derived CDR1 and CDR2 are KGHSH and LQKENI. DNA of the CDR3: TGTGCCAGCTCACTTGCGGGTCAGAATGAAAAACTGTTTTTT. Translation: CASSLAGQNEKLFF.

V usage is TRBV2 and J usage is TRBJ1-2; D is undetermined. V dropped 2 bases and J dropped 8 bases, with 15 bases sitting between them. This CDR3 comprises 14 residues. Germline loops: CDR1 SNHLY, CDR2 FYNNEI. CDR3 in DNA: TGTGCCAGCAGTGAATCGGATCTCAGAGGAGGCTACACCTTC. This codes for CASSESDLRGGYTF. The full variable domain, its missing parts supplied by reference TRBV2 and TRBJ1-2, is EPEVTQTPSHQVTQMGQEVILRCVPISNHLYFYWYRQILGQKVEFLVSFYNNEISEKSEIFDDQFSVERPDGSNFTLKIRSTKLEDSAMYFCASSESDLRGGYTFGSGTRLTVV.

The chain recombines TRBV6-6 with TRBJ2-4; 11 positions agree with TRBD2. Germline CDR1 is MNHNY and CDR2 is SVGAGI (reference sequence). The CDR3 extends over 16 amino acids. V dropped 4 bases and J dropped 7; count of bases not matched to a gene: 9. CDR3 amino acids: CASSSPLAGEMNIQYF. CDR3 in DNA: TGTGCCAGCAGTTCGCCACTAGCGGGAGAGATGAACATTCAGTACTTC.

The chain links TRBV7-8 to TRBJ1-2; the D is unclear. Per germline, CDR1 SGHVS and CDR2 FQNEAQ. The ends were cut back, 6 bases at V and 0 bases at J, with 8 bases in the middle. The CDR3 extends over 13 amino acids. The CDR3 reads CASREEPNYGYTF. CDR3 DNA sequence: TGTGCCAGCAGGGAGGAACCTAACTATGGCTACACCTTC.

The chain joins TRBV6-2 or TRBV6-3 to TRBJ2-7; TRBD2 matches at 7 bases. Trimming cost V 4 bases and J 4 bases; bases outside gene matches: 10. CDR1 MNHEY and CDR2 SVGEGT come from the germline V gene. The CDR3 covers 15 residues. The CDR3, as DNA: TGTGCCAGCAGTTTGGTTGGCGGGAGTGGATACGAGCAGTACTTC. It codes for CASSLVGGSGYEQYF.

The chain links TRBV19 to TRBJ1-2; D gene uncertain. V was shortened by 3 bases and J by 3 bases, with 11 bases between the two germline ends. The CDR3 is 14 residues long. Germline V lookup: CDR1 LNHDA, CDR2 SQIVND (reference sequence). As DNA, the CDR3 is TGTGCCAGTAGTATCCTAGCCAGCCACTATGGCTACACCTTC. Amino acids: CASSILASHYGYTF.

V is TRBV7-2 and J is TRBJ2-7; perhaps TRBD2 as D (6 bases). There are 13 residues in the CDR3. Germline V gene data show CDR1 as SGHTA and CDR2 as FQGNSA. V gave up 2 bases and J gave up 3 bases, with 8 bases separating them. The CDR3 DNA sequence: TGTGCCAGCAGCTTAATAGCGGACTACGAGCAGTACTTC. It specifies CASSLIADYEQYF.

The chain joins TRBV18 to TRBJ2-7; TRBD2 is a possible D gene (6 bases). In germline, CDR1 is KGHSH, CDR2 LQKENI. Trimming pared 1 base from V and 3 bases from J, leaving 16 bases between. CDR3 length: 16 residues. The CDR3 spells CASSPLEGLVSYEQYF. As DNA, the CDR3 is TGTGCCAGCTCACCACTGGAGGGTCTTGTAAGCTACGAGCAGTACTTC.

This chain joins TRBV25-1 and TRBJ1-3, with D perhaps TRBD1 (5 bases). The germline CDR1 and CDR2 sequences are MGHDK and SYGVNS. Trimming removed 6 bases from V and 10 bases from J, with 13 bases in between. This CDR3 has 12 amino acids. The DNA of the CDR3 is TGTGCCAGCAGCGGACACCCGTGGACCATATATTTT. Translating gives CASSGHPWTIYF.

V usage is TRBV27 and J usage is TRBJ2-1, with D possibly matching TRBD2 (5 bases). The CDR3 sequence is 16 residues long. Germline CDR1 MNHEY, CDR2 SMNVEV (reference sequence). Trimming stripped 5 bases from V and 4 bases from J, with 18 bases between. The CDR3 reads CASSARGREGYNEQFF. CDR3 in DNA: TGTGCCAGCAGTGCTCGCGGGCGCGAGGGTTACAATGAGCAGTTCTTC.

The rearrangement links TRBV5-1 to TRBJ1-1; perhaps TRBD1 as D (5 bases). The germline V and J ends were trimmed by 0 bases and 1 base, with 7 bases remaining between them. The germline V gene has CDR1 SGHRS and CDR2 YFSETQ. The CDR3 spans 14 residues. CDR3 loop: CASSLDGGNTEAFF. Here the CDR3 DNA reads TGCGCCAGCAGCTTGGACGGGGGGAACACTGAAGCTTTCTTT.

The V call is TRBV7-2, the J call TRBJ2-1; TRBD2 matches 10 bases. Germline V gene sequence: CDR1 SGHTA, CDR2 FQGNSA. The CDR3 is 15 residues long. J was trimmed by 8 bases and V by 4 bases; bases with no gene match: 8. The CDR3 nucleotides are TGTGCCAGCAGCTCACACGGGACTAGCGAACATGAGCAGTTCTTC. This encodes CASSSHGTSEHEQFF.

This clone occurred a few times. The V call is TRBV5-5, the J call TRBJ1-1, with D unclear. Germline CDR1 reads SGHKS; CDR2 reads YYEKEE (reference sequence). V was trimmed by 4 bases and J by 3 bases, leaving 10 bases between them. The CDR3 sequence is 13 residues long. CDR3 in amino acids: CASSPRSDTEAFF. The DNA for the CDR3 is TGTGCCAGCAGCCCCCGGTCGGACACTGAAGCTTTCTTT.

Written as DNA, the CDR3 is TGCGCCAGCAGCCAGGAAGACGGGGACGGATCACCCCTCCACTTT. Translation: CASSQEDGDGSPLHF. The chain is built from TRBV4-3 and TRBJ1-6, with a tentative D call TRBD1 (5 bases). Germline V gene sequence: CDR1 LGHNA, CDR2 YSLEER. The CDR3 totals 15 residues. Trimming left V 3 bases short and J 10 bases short, with 16 bases between.

The J gene is TRBJ2-7, the V gene TRBV6-2 or TRBV6-3; TRBD1 agrees at 9 bases. V gave up 1 base and J gave up 3 bases; unmatched junction bases: 4. This CDR3 is built from 15 residues. Germline loops: CDR1 MNHEY, CDR2 SVGEGT. DNA of the CDR3: TGTGCCAGCAGTTACTACGGGACAGGGATCTACGAGCAGTACTTC. It is translated as CASSYYGTGIYEQYF.